This passage covers 16 T cell receptor beta chains from one sample sequenced in a study of shared T cell receptors in the human thymus. Measured with immunoSEQ multiplex PCR; TCRdb has only the in-frame clones, and not every one. The data contain 650,000 to 950,000 clones, around 85% of them singletons. These data were likewise used in another study, on human thymus T cells.

Sequenced input: thymocytes. These TCRs come from a girl in the first two years of life with a congenital heart defect.

This chain connects TRBV5-1 to TRBJ2-3, with D possibly TRBD2 on 6 matching bases. V lost 6 bases and J lost 0, with 14 bases in between. In germline, CDR1 is SGHRS, CDR2 YFSETQ. The CDR3 length is 15 residues. In nucleotides, the CDR3 is TGCGCCAGCATGTTGGGCGGGGATAGCACAGATACGCAGTATTTT. This codes for CASMLGGDSTDTQYF. Filled out from reference TRBV5-1 and TRBJ2-3, the complete variable domain reads KAGVTQTPRYLIKTRGQQVTLSCSPISGHRSVSWYQQTPGQGLQFLFEYFSETQRNKGNFPGRFSGRQFSNSRSEMNVSTLELGDSALYLCASMLGGDSTDTQYFGPGTRLTVL.

This chain uses TRBV4-1 with TRBJ1-3, with 7 bases aligning to TRBD1. Germline CDR1 is MGHRA and CDR2 is YSYEKL. V gave up 0 bases and J gave up 0 bases; unmatched junction bases: 8. This CDR3 is 18 amino acids long. Written as DNA, the CDR3 is TGCGCCAGCAGCCAAGATATCCCGACAGGGTCCTCTGGAAACACCATATATTTT. Residues: CASSQDIPTGSSGNTIYF.

Only one count was recorded for this clone. This chain uses TRBV14 with TRBJ1-2; no clear D. CDR1 and CDR2 from the germline V gene are SGHDN and FVKESK. With 0 bases removed from V and 3 bases from J, the gap between germline ends came to 14 bases. The CDR3 consists of 16 residues. The CDR3 spells CASSQDPRRPHYGYTF. The DNA of the CDR3 is TGTGCCAGCAGCCAAGACCCCCGCAGGCCCCACTATGGCTACACCTTC. Full variable domain (remainder filled in from reference TRBV14 and TRBJ1-2): EAGVTQFPSHSVIEKGQTVTLRCDPISGHDNLYWYRRVMGKEIKFLLHFVKESKQDESGMPNNRFLAERTGGTYSTLKVQPAELEDSGVYFCASSQDPRRPHYGYTFGSGTRLTVV.

In its sample, this clone was seen a few times. This chain connects TRBV7-2 to TRBJ1-3, with 9 bases aligning to TRBD1. V lost 5 bases and J lost 0; bases outside the gene matches: 2. The CDR3 contains 15 residues. Germline CDR1 and CDR2: SGHTA and FQGNSA. DNA for the CDR3: TGTGCCAGCAGCCGACAGGGGGGCTCTGGAAACACCATATATTTT. It yields the protein CASSRQGGSGNTIYF.

V usage is TRBV5-1 and J usage is TRBJ1-1; 7 bases align to TRBD1. V lost 0 bases, J lost 9 bases, and 8 bases stayed unmatched. CDR3 length: 14 residues. CDR1 SGHRS and CDR2 YFSETQ come from the germline V gene. In nucleotides, the CDR3 is TGCGCCAGCAGCTTGGACAGGGGCGCGGGTAAAGCTTTCTTT. Its translation is CASSLDRGAGKAFF.

The rearrangement uses TRBV15 and TRBJ2-2; 7 bases are a match to TRBD1. The CDR3 extends over 19 amino acids. V trimming: 8 bases; J trimming: 5 bases; junction bases outside the gene matches: 23. Germline CDR1 and CDR2: LNHNV and YYDKDF (reference sequence). The CDR3 nucleotides read TGTGCCACCTTCTCCACCGAGGACACCGGGACAGTAAAGACCGGGGAGCTGTTTTTT. This codes for CATFSTEDTGTVKTGELFF.

This rearrangement joins TRBV29-1 to TRBJ1-2, with D maybe TRBD1 (6 bases). The CDR3 covers 15 residues. Germline CDR1 and CDR2: SQVTM and ANQGSEA. V lost 7 bases and J 8 bases, leaving 26 bases between the germline ends. CDR3 coding DNA: TGCAGCGGTGGCGACCGTCTTGGGGGCGCCGGGGGCTACACCTTC. Translating gives CSGGDRLGGAGGYTF.

The rearrangement joins TRBV11-2 to TRBJ2-5; possibly TRBD1 for D (6 bases). The CDR3 contains 15 residues. Germline CDR1 SGHAT, CDR2 FQNNGV. V lost 3 bases and J 2 bases, leaving 13 bases between the germline ends. Here the CDR3 reads CASSLGHPEQETQYF. The CDR3 DNA sequence: TGTGCCAGCAGCTTGGGACACCCGGAACAAGAGACCCAGTACTTC. The full variable domain, rest sourced from reference TRBV11-2 and TRBJ2-5, is EAGVAQSPRYKIIEKRQSVAFWCNPISGHATLYWYQQILGQGPKLLIQFQNNGVVDDSQLPKDRFSAERLKGVDSTLKIQPAKLEDSAVYLCASSLGHPEQETQYFGPGTRLLVL.

The J gene is TRBJ1-4, the V gene TRBV5-6, with TRBD1 identical over 9 bases. V was pared by 5 bases and J by 8 bases, with 7 bases of the junction left unmatched. The CDR3 has 14 amino acids. Germline values: CDR1 SGHDT, CDR2 YYEEEE. CDR3 amino acids: CASSQQGADEKLFF. The CDR3 nucleotides read TGTGCCAGCAGTCAACAGGGGGCGGACGAAAAACTGTTTTTT.

This chain connects TRBV18 to TRBJ1-5, with 11 nucleotides matching TRBD1. V was pared by 3 bases and J by 5 bases, with 0 bases of the junction left unmatched. This CDR3 contains 14 residues. Per germline, CDR1 KGHSH and CDR2 LQKENI. In DNA, the CDR3 is TGTGCCAGCTCACCGGACAGGGGGCATCAGCCCCAGCATTTT. Its protein product is CASSPDRGHQPQHF.

The J gene is TRBJ1-2, the V gene TRBV6-1; D not certain. Trimming pared 8 bases from V and 3 bases from J, leaving 19 bases between. Germline assignment: CDR1 MNHNS and CDR2 SASEGT. The CDR3 has 15 amino acids. Written as DNA, the CDR3 is TGTGCCAGCTTGTTCATGAGGGAGACCTACTATGGCTACACCTTC. This encodes CASLFMRETYYGYTF.

Here the CDR3 reads CASSLKGETGVRTDTQYF. The CDR3 DNA follows: TGTGCCAGCAGCTTGAAAGGAGAGACAGGGGTGAGGACAGATACGCAGTATTTT. V gene TRBV5-4 combines with J gene TRBJ2-3; 8 bases are a match to TRBD1. CDR1 is SGHNT, CDR2 YYREEE, per germline (reference sequence). With 1 base clipped from V and 3 bases from J, the junction kept 13 bases outside the gene matches. The CDR3 loop spans 18 amino acids.

V and J are TRBV19 and TRBJ1-1, with D hard to call. Trimming took off 7 bases at V and 3 bases at J, with 21 bases between the two ends. CDR3 length: 16 residues. Per germline, CDR1 LNHDA and CDR2 SQIVND (reference sequence). CDR3 in DNA: TGTGCCAGTACCCCTAGGTCGCTGTTGTGGGACACTGAAGCTTTCTTT. Residues: CASTPRSLLWDTEAFF.

This chain links TRBV6-1 with TRBJ1-3; D gene uncertain. This CDR3 is built from 16 residues. The V and J ends lost 2 bases and 8 bases respectively, with 19 bases between them. Germline CDR1 MNHNS, CDR2 SASEGT. CDR3: CASSERERRDVDTIYF. The CDR3 nucleotides read TGTGCCAGCAGTGAACGGGAGAGACGGGATGTCGACACCATATATTTT.

This chain connects TRBV6-1 to TRBJ1-5; 7 bases line up with TRBD1. The CDR3 loop spans 15 amino acids. The germline gives CDR1 MNHNS, CDR2 SASEGT. The junction had 13 bases not matched to a gene; V was cut back by 6 bases and J by 8 bases. CDR3 residues: CASSTDRVVGEPQHF. CDR3 sequence (DNA): TGTGCCAGCAGCACAGACAGGGTTGTCGGAGAGCCCCAGCATTTT.

The J gene is TRBJ1-3, the V gene TRBV9, with D possibly matching TRBD1 (6 bases). Trimming left V 2 bases short and J 4 bases short, with 10 bases between. The CDR3 runs to 14 residues. Looked up from germline, CDR1 is SGDLS and CDR2 is YYNGEE. The CDR3 DNA sequence: TGTGCCAGCAGCGTGGGGGCAAGAGGAAACACCATATATTTT. It translates to CASSVGARGNTIYF.